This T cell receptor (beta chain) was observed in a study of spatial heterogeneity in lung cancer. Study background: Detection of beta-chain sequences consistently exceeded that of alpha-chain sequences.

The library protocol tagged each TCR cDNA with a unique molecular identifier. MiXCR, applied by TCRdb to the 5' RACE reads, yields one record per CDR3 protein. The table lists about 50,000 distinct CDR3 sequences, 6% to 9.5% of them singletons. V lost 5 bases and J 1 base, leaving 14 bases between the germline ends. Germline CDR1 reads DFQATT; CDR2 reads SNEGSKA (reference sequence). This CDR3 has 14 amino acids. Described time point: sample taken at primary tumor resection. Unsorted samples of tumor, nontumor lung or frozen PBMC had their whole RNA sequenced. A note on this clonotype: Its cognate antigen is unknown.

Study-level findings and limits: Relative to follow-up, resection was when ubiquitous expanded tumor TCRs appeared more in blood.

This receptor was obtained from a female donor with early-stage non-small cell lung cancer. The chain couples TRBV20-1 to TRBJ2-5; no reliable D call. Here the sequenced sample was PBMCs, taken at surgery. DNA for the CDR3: TGCAGTGCTTCAGAGGCTCGAAGCCAAGAGACCCAGTACTTC. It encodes CSASEARSQETQYF.